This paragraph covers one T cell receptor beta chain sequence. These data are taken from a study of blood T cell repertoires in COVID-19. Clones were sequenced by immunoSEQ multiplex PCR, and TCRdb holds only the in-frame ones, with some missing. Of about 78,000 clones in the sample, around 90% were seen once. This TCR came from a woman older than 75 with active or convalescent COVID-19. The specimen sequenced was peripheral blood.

The CDR3: CASTLGLAGFGYNEQFF. In DNA form, the CDR3 reads TGTGCCAGTACACTGGGACTAGCGGGATTTGGCTACAATGAGCAGTTCTTC. The V and J genes are TRBV19 and TRBJ2-1; 13 bases map to TRBD2. CDR3 size: 17 residues. Per germline, CDR1 LNHDA and CDR2 SQIVND (reference sequence). V lost 7 bases, J lost 3 bases, and 9 bases stayed unmatched.